Following are 20 T cell receptor beta chains from one sample sequenced in a study of OX40 agonist ivuxolimab in advanced cancers. The assay was immunoSEQ multiplex PCR, and TCRdb's table has in-frame clones only and misses some. The table records roughly 100,000 clones, 87% of them present only once. The material was CD4+ or CD8+ T cells sorted from blood, obtained in a trial of the OX40 agonist ivuxolimab. These receptors were taken from an adult with an advanced solid tumor such as melanoma, head and neck, liver or kidney cancer.

This chain uses TRBV7-9 with TRBJ1-5, with TRBD1 identical over 7 bases. Germline CDR1 reads SEHNR; CDR2 reads FQNEAQ (reference sequence). The CDR3 extends over 14 amino acids. Losses at the gene ends were 5 bases for V and 4 bases for J; bases not matched to a gene: 5. The CDR3, as DNA: TGTGCCAGCAGCCCTGACAGGGAAAATCAGCCCCAGCATTTT. Amino acid sequence: CASSPDRENQPQHF.

The gene calls are TRBV5-4 and TRBJ1-4; weak D call: TRBD1 (5 bases). The ends were cut back, 3 bases at V and 5 bases at J, with 14 bases in the middle. This CDR3 contains 15 residues. Germline V gene sequence: CDR1 SGHNT, CDR2 YYREEE (reference sequence). The CDR3 spells CASSSAGGKNEKLFF. The CDR3, as DNA: TGTGCCAGCAGCTCTGCGGGGGGGAAGAATGAAAAACTGTTTTTT.

The genes are TRBV13 and TRBJ1-6; D may be TRBD1 (5 bases). The ends were cut back, 3 bases at V and 11 bases at J, with 23 bases in the middle. Germline values: CDR1 PRHDT, CDR2 FYEKMQ (reference sequence). There are 17 residues in the CDR3. CDR3 in amino acids: CASSFGLPGSLKTPLHF. The CDR3, as DNA: TGTGCCAGCAGCTTTGGTCTCCCAGGGTCCCTTAAGACACCCCTCCACTTT. The full variable domain, its missing parts supplied by reference TRBV13 and TRBJ1-6, is AAGVIQSPRHLIKEKRETATLKCYPIPRHDTVYWYQQGPGQDPQFLISFYEKMQSDKGSIPDRFSAQQFSDYHSELNMSSLELGDSALYFCASSFGLPGSLKTPLHFGNGTRLTVT.

The CDR3 coding sequence is TGTGCCAGCAGCTCACACATGGGGAAGAATGAGCAGTTCTTC. It codes for CASSSHMGKNEQFF. The chain couples TRBV7-6 to TRBJ2-1; D not certain. Germline values: CDR1 SGHVS, CDR2 FNYEAQ. This CDR3 contains 14 residues. V was trimmed by 4 bases and J by 7 bases, leaving 14 bases between them.

V usage is TRBV6-5 and J usage is TRBJ2-5, with 10 bases fitting TRBD1. The germline V gene has CDR1 MNHEY and CDR2 SVGAGI. CDR3 size: 16 residues. Trimming at V came to 4 bases and at J to 4 bases, leaving 9 bases not matched to a gene. The CDR3 is CASSSSGTGVRETQYF. CDR3 bases: TGTGCCAGCAGTTCCTCCGGGACAGGGGTACGAGAGACCCAGTACTTC.

This clone was detected once. The CDR3 loop is CASSKKRGQGASYEQYF. The CDR3 DNA reads TGTGCCAGCAGCAAAAAGAGGGGACAGGGGGCCTCCTACGAGCAGTACTTC. The chain couples TRBV21-1 to TRBJ2-7; no DNA check was done on the table's D call, TRBD1. TRBV21-1 is designated a pseudogene. The CDR3 sequence is 17 residues long.

J is TRBJ2-1 and V is TRBV30; 8 nucleotides align to TRBD2. With 4 bases clipped from V and 4 bases from J, the junction kept 6 bases outside the gene matches. The CDR3 totals 14 residues. Germline loops: CDR1 GTSNPN, CDR2 SVGIG (reference sequence). CDR3 DNA: TGTGCCTGGAACCGACTAGCGTTGTACAATGAGCAGTTCTTC. It codes for CAWNRLALYNEQFF. The full variable domain, with the rest looked up from reference TRBV30 and TRBJ2-1, is SQTIHQWPATLVQPVGSPLSLECTVEGTSNPNLYWYRQAAGRGLQLLFYSVGIGQISSEVPQNLSASRPQDRQFILSSKKLLLSDSGFYLCAWNRLALYNEQFFGPGTRLTVL.

The genes are TRBV30 and TRBJ1-2; 9 nucleotides line up with TRBD1. Germline lookup yields CDR1 GTSNPN and CDR2 SVGIG (reference sequence). The trim removed 3 bases at V and 6 bases at J, leaving 11 bases unmatched. CDR3 size: 15 residues. The CDR3 region is CAWSNHGTGSDGYTF. The CDR3, as DNA: TGTGCCTGGAGCAATCACGGGACAGGGAGTGATGGCTACACCTTC.

V gene TRBV7-2 combines with J gene TRBJ2-5; D not resolved. V gave up 1 base and J gave up 0 bases, with 15 bases separating them. Germline assignment: CDR1 SGHTA and CDR2 FQGNSA. The length of the CDR3 is 17 residues. Here the CDR3 reads CASSLVVVTAYQETQYF. The CDR3 coding sequence is TGTGCCAGCAGCTTAGTGGTGGTTACCGCGTACCAAGAGACCCAGTACTTC.

This clone was recorded only once. The rearrangement joins TRBV25-1 to TRBJ1-6, with D perhaps matching TRBD1 (6 bases). The CDR3 is 12 residues long. V lost 10 bases to trimming and J lost 9 bases, with 13 bases between them. CDR1 MGHDK and CDR2 SYGVNS come from the germline V gene. The DNA for the CDR3 is TGTGCCACTCAACAGGGCGGTTCACCCCTCCACTTT. It encodes CATQQGGSPLHF. Full variable domain (rest looked up from reference TRBV25-1 and TRBJ1-6): EADIYQTPRYLVIGTGKKITLECSQTMGHDKMYWYQQDPGMELHLIHYSYGVNSTEKGDLSSESTVSRIRTEHFPLTLESARPSHTSQYLCATQQGGSPLHFGNGTRLTVT.

The chain employs TRBV6-5 and TRBJ1-2; D unresolved. V dropped 6 bases and J dropped 7 bases, with 24 bases sitting between them. CDR1 is MNHEY, CDR2 SVGAGI, per germline. This CDR3 comprises 16 residues. CDR3 sequence reads: CASSYLETIKGGGYTF. The CDR3 coding sequence is TGTGCCAGCAGCTACCTTGAGACGATTAAAGGAGGTGGCTACACCTTC.

The rearrangement uses TRBV19 and TRBJ2-5; D may be TRBD2 (5 bases). Germline-derived CDR1 and CDR2 are LNHDA and SQIVND (reference sequence). The V end lost 6 bases, the J end lost 5 bases, and 13 bases lay between the germline ends. The CDR3 contains 13 residues. CDR3 in amino acids: CASSVPGGETQYF. DNA for the CDR3: TGTGCCAGTAGCGTTCCCGGCGGGGAGACCCAGTACTTC.

V usage is TRBV5-4 and J usage is TRBJ2-7; 11 nucleotides agree with TRBD2. This CDR3 has 14 residues. Germline-derived CDR1 and CDR2 are SGHNT and YYREEE (reference sequence). After removal of 1 base from V and 6 bases from J, the junction contained 3 bases not matched to a gene. CDR3 sequence reads: CASSLPGLAGEQYF. The CDR3 DNA reads as TGTGCCAGCAGCTTGCCAGGACTAGCGGGCGAGCAGTACTTC.

The chain combines TRBV11-2 with TRBJ2-7; D gene uncertain. Between the trimmed V and J ends, which lost 6 bases and 1 base, there was a span of 7 bases. Germline loops: CDR1 SGHAT, CDR2 FQNNGV. The length of the CDR3 is 12 residues. The CDR3 DNA reads TGTGCCAGCAGACCATATTCCTACGAGCAGTACTTC. It encodes CASRPYSYEQYF.

The chain combines TRBV28 with TRBJ1-4, with D possibly being TRBD1 (5 bases). The V gene lost 8 bases and the J gene lost 3 bases, with 16 bases spanning the gap. Per the germline V gene, CDR1 is MDHEN and CDR2 is SYDVKM. The CDR3 runs 15 residues. The CDR3 DNA sequence: TGTGCCAGCGAGCTCCGGGGGAAAGCTAATGAAAAACTGTTTTTT. Encoded protein: CASELRGKANEKLFF.

The chain joins TRBV29-1 to TRBJ1-1; D ambiguous. The CDR3 extends over 13 amino acids. Germline V lookup: CDR1 SQVTM, CDR2 ANQGSEA. V lost 5 bases and J lost 3, with 13 bases in between. This CDR3 reads CSVRKGRDTEAFF. CDR3 nucleotides: TGCAGCGTTCGGAAGGGTAGGGACACTGAAGCTTTCTTT.

A note on this clone: Other DNA sequences of this sample code for an identical CDR3. This sequence joins TRBV27 and TRBJ1-2, with 7 nucleotides matching TRBD1. Trimming at V came to 2 bases and at J to 2 bases, leaving 2 bases not matched to a gene. In germline, CDR1 is MNHEY, CDR2 SMNVEV (reference sequence). The CDR3 loop spans 14 amino acids. CDR3 sequence reads: CASSLGGGNYGYTF. In DNA, the CDR3 is TGTGCCAGCAGTTTAGGAGGGGGCAACTATGGCTACACCTTC.

The V and J genes are TRBV5-1 and TRBJ1-6; D remains ambiguous. Germline values: CDR1 SGHRS, CDR2 YFSETQ. The CDR3 totals 18 residues. V lost 0 bases to trimming and J lost 0 bases, with 13 bases between them. The CDR3: CASSLGQIGSSYNSPLHF. CDR3 sequence (DNA): TGCGCCAGCAGCTTGGGCCAAATAGGGAGCTCCTATAATTCACCCCTCCACTTT. Based on the CDR3 plus reference TRBV5-1 and TRBJ1-6, the full variable domain is KAGVTQTPRYLIKTRGQQVTLSCSPISGHRSVSWYQQTPGQGLQFLFEYFSETQRNKGNFPGRFSGRQFSNSRSEMNVSTLELGDSALYLCASSLGQIGSSYNSPLHFGNGTRLTVT.

This clone appeared a single time. The chain couples TRBV6-1 to TRBJ2-5, with 9 positions matching TRBD2. CDR3 size: 15 residues. The germline gives CDR1 MNHNS, CDR2 SASEGT. The J segment lost 1 base and the V segment lost 7 bases, leaving 7 bases of the junction unmatched. The DNA of the CDR3 is TGTGCCAGCAAGGCCGTACTAGCGGGCCAAGAGACCCAGTACTTC. It encodes CASKAVLAGQETQYF.

The chain employs TRBV5-4 and TRBJ1-1, with 8 positions matching TRBD1. Germline trimming cut 4 bases from V and 1 base from J; bases unmatched to any gene: 3. Germline CDR1 and CDR2: SGHNT and YYREEE (reference sequence). CDR3 size: 14 residues. DNA of the CDR3: TGTGCCAGCAGCGTGCAGGGGGCGAACACTGAAGCTTTCTTT. Its translation is CASSVQGANTEAFF.